This entry lists 32 T cell receptor beta chains sequenced from one sample in a study of T cell repertoires in cytomegalovirus infection. A single record per CDR3 protein comes from TCRdb applying MiXCR to the reads. This table has about 210,000 distinct CDR3 sequences, approximately 7% appearing once. The sequenced sample was PBMCs. Every receptor here comes from a human donor in good health (CMV status not recorded). Some clones in this sample may be carry-over from other donors' samples.

There are many counts of this clonotype. The V call is TRBV29-1, the J call TRBJ2-1; 12 positions agree with TRBD1. With V trimmed by 5 bases and J by 10 bases, 9 bases remained unmatched. This CDR3 is built from 14 residues. Per the germline V gene, CDR1 is SQVTM and CDR2 is ANQGSEA. DNA of the CDR3: TGCAGCGTTCTCCCGGGACAGGGGGCCCAGGAGCAGTTCTTC. Its translation is CSVLPGQGAQEQFF.

This clonotype occurred many times. This chain joins TRBV9 and TRBJ1-1; tentatively, D is TRBD1 (5 bases). With 3 bases removed from V and 6 bases from J, the gap between germline ends came to 12 bases. This CDR3 contains 13 residues. The V gene's germline CDR1 is SGDLS and CDR2 YYNGEE. CDR3 DNA: TGTGCCAGCAGCGAGAGGGGTGGGTCTGAAGCTTTCTTT. It codes for CASSERGGSEAFF.

This clonotype was recorded many times. The chain uses TRBV7-2 and TRBJ1-2; D is undetermined. Between the trimmed V and J ends, which lost 4 bases and 8 bases, there was a span of 14 bases. Germline values: CDR1 SGHTA, CDR2 FQGNSA. The CDR3 has 13 amino acids. CDR3 region: CASSSQVRYGYTF. The CDR3 region has the DNA TGTGCCAGCAGCTCGCAGGTTAGGTACGGCTACACCTTC. Complete variable domain (other parts from reference TRBV7-2 and TRBJ1-2): GAGVSQSPSNKVTEKGKDVELRCDPISGHTALYWYRQSLGQGLEFLIYFQGNSAPDKSGLPSDRFSAERTGGSVSTLTIQRTQQEDSAVYLCASSSQVRYGYTFGSGTRLTVV.

This clonotype was recorded many times. The chain joins TRBV7-3 to TRBJ2-7; 9 nucleotides agree with TRBD1. The CDR3 runs 13 residues. The V gene's germline CDR1 is SGHTA and CDR2 FQGTGA. J was trimmed by 5 bases and V by 5 bases; bases with no gene match: 4. Here the CDR3 reads CASSPTGGHEQYF. The CDR3 DNA follows: TGTGCCAGCAGCCCAACAGGGGGCCACGAGCAGTACTTC. The full variable domain, its missing parts supplied by reference TRBV7-3 and TRBJ2-7, is GAGVSQTPSNKVTEKGKYVELRCDPISGHTALYWYRQSLGQGPEFLIYFQGTGAADDSGLPNDRFFAVRPEGSVSTLKIQRTERGDSAVYLCASSPTGGHEQYFGPGTRLTVT.

The chain couples TRBV14 to TRBJ1-1; TRBD1 is a possible D gene (5 bases). The CDR3 has 17 amino acids. Germline assignment: CDR1 SGHDN and CDR2 FVKESK. V was shortened by 4 bases and J by 7 bases, with 25 bases between the two germline ends. The CDR3 loop reads CASSRSGTKIFGVEAFF. The DNA of the CDR3 is TGTGCCAGCAGCCGCTCCGGGACGAAAATTTTTGGCGTTGAAGCTTTCTTT.

There are many counts of this clonotype. The chain links TRBV5-1 to TRBJ1-1, with TRBD1 identical over 8 bases. The germline V gene encodes CDR1 SGHRS and CDR2 YFSETQ. V lost 7 bases to trimming and J lost 4 bases; unmatched junction nucleotides: 9. CDR3 size: 14 residues. CDR3 sequence reads: CASGTGGASTEAFF. The DNA for the CDR3 is TGCGCCAGCGGAACAGGGGGGGCAAGCACTGAAGCTTTCTTT.

The V gene is TRBV11-2, the J gene TRBJ1-2, with D possibly TRBD1 on 5 matching bases. Trimming took 5 bases from V and 2 from J, leaving 21 bases between them. From germline, CDR1 is SGHAT and CDR2 FQNNGV. The CDR3 covers 17 residues. The CDR3 DNA sequence: TGTGCCAGCAGCCTAGCCACCACGGGCCAGGGAAACTATGGCTACACCTTC. Amino acid sequence: CASSLATTGQGNYGYTF.

This clonotype came up many times. This chain links TRBV9 with TRBJ2-3; no definite D call. The ends were cut back, 0 bases at V and 3 bases at J, with 8 bases in the middle. This CDR3 spans 14 amino acids. CDR1 is SGDLS and CDR2 is YYNGEE in the germline V gene. CDR3 bases: TGTGCCAGCAGCGTAGATGGGGTTACAGATACGCAGTATTTT. This sequence encodes CASSVDGVTDTQYF.

This chain links TRBV2 with TRBJ2-2; D remains ambiguous. The length of the CDR3 is 17 residues. CDR1 and CDR2 from the germline V gene are SNHLY and FYNNEI. Trimming removed 8 bases from V and 0 bases from J, with 19 bases in between. The CDR3 loop is CASLSRGLPANTGELFF. The CDR3 bases are TGTGCCAGCTTGTCACGAGGTTTACCGGCGAACACCGGGGAGCTGTTTTTT. The full variable domain, in which reference TRBV2 and TRBJ2-2 provide the parts outside the CDR3, is EPEVTQTPSHQVTQMGQEVILRCVPISNHLYFYWYRQILGQKVEFLVSFYNNEISEKSEIFDDQFSVERPDGSNFTLKIRSTKLEDSAMYFCASLSRGLPANTGELFFGEGSRLTVL.

This clonotype was counted ten times or more. V usage is TRBV6-5 and J usage is TRBJ2-5; maybe TRBD2 (6 bases). CDR1 is MNHEY and CDR2 is SVGAGI in the germline V gene. CDR3 size: 14 residues. Trimming shortened V by 4 bases and J by 0 bases, and 9 bases separated the two germline ends. The CDR3 DNA follows: TGTGCCAGCAGTTTGGGGAGGTACCAAGAGACCCAGTACTTC. It translates to CASSLGRYQETQYF.

A word on this clonotype: A read error is possible here, since a much larger clone lies one base away. The CDR3 DNA sequence: TGCAGAGCTAGAGATGGGGGGTATGGCTACACCTTC. It yields the protein CRARDGGYGYTF. V and J are TRBV20-1 and TRBJ1-2; the D gene is possibly TRBD1 (5 bases). Germline assignment: CDR1 DFQATT and CDR2 SNEGSKA (reference sequence). The CDR3 covers 12 residues.

This clonotype came up a few times. The chain is built from TRBV29-1 and TRBJ2-7, with unresolved D. The V end lost 1 base, the J end lost 3 bases, and 7 bases lay between the germline ends. Per the germline V gene, CDR1 is SQVTM and CDR2 is ANQGSEA. The CDR3 runs 12 residues. This CDR3 is CSVEAGSYEQYF. CDR3 in DNA: TGCAGCGTTGAAGCGGGCAGCTACGAGCAGTACTTC.

The CDR3 nucleotides are TGCAGCGTTGTCGGGGACAGTGGAAACACCATATATTTT. This gives the protein CSVVGDSGNTIYF. The chain is built from TRBV29-1 and TRBJ1-3; TRBD1 matches 7 bases. The germline gives CDR1 SQVTM, CDR2 ANQGSEA. V lost 4 bases and J lost 3; bases outside the gene matches: 3. The CDR3 is 13 amino acids.

This clonotype was recorded at least ten times. This rearrangement joins TRBV24-1 to TRBJ2-3; the D gene is possibly TRBD2 (7 bases). Germline lookup yields CDR1 KGHDR and CDR2 SFDVKD. The CDR3 has 15 amino acids. V lost 1 base and J lost 5, with 12 bases in between. Written as DNA, the CDR3 is TGTGCCACCAGTGATTTTGGGGGGGCGGGAGATACGCAGTATTTT. As protein: CATSDFGGAGDTQYF.

This clonotype has at least ten counts. The rearrangement joins TRBV6-5 to TRBJ2-1, with 14 bases fitting TRBD2. The germline gives CDR1 MNHEY, CDR2 SVGAGI. The trim removed 0 bases at V and 0 bases at J, leaving 7 bases unmatched. This CDR3 is 20 amino acids long. The DNA of the CDR3 is TGTGCCAGCAGTTACTCGGGGACTAGCGGGGGCCCTATCTCCTACAATGAGCAGTTCTTC. Residues: CASSYSGTSGGPISYNEQFF.

This clonotype was seen many times. V is TRBV5-1 and J is TRBJ2-1, with 7 bases lining up with TRBD2. Germline CDR1 and CDR2: SGHRS and YFSETQ. The CDR3 runs to 14 residues. V shed 2 bases, J shed 3 bases, and the junction held 2 bases outside the gene matches. CDR3 coding DNA: TGCGCCAGCAGCTTCAGCGGGGACTACAATGAGCAGTTCTTC. This sequence encodes CASSFSGDYNEQFF.

In this sample, this clonotype turned up a few times. The CDR3 spells CASSLGDGVVRETQYF. DNA of the CDR3: TGCGCCAGCAGCTTGGGGGACGGGGTCGTCCGAGAGACCCAGTACTTC. V and J are TRBV5-1 and TRBJ2-5, with D perhaps assigned TRBD1 or TRBD2 (5 bases each). The CDR3 loop spans 16 amino acids. V was clipped by 0 bases and J by 4 bases, with 16 bases between them. Germline-derived CDR1 and CDR2 are SGHRS and YFSETQ.

This clonotype was found many times. V usage is TRBV7-2 and J usage is TRBJ2-2, with a possible D match to TRBD1 (5 bases). The length of the CDR3 is 16 residues. Trimming shortened V by 6 bases and J by 0 bases, and 14 bases separated the two germline ends. Germline CDR1 SGHTA, CDR2 FQGNSA. The CDR3 DNA reads as TGTGCCAGCAGTATTACAGGAACCACGAACACCGGGGAGCTGTTTTTT. Translated: CASSITGTTNTGELFF. Together with reference TRBV7-2 and TRBJ2-2, the CDR3 gives the full variable domain: GAGVSQSPSNKVTEKGKDVELRCDPISGHTALYWYRQSLGQGLEFLIYFQGNSAPDKSGLPSDRFSAERTGGSVSTLTIQRTQQEDSAVYLCASSITGTTNTGELFFGEGSRLTVL.

This chain connects TRBV29-1 to TRBJ1-3, with 12 positions matching TRBD1. J gave up 2 bases and V 7 bases, and 15 bases lay outside the gene matches. The CDR3 has 18 amino acids. Germline V gene sequence: CDR1 SQVTM, CDR2 ANQGSEA. The CDR3 here is CSALRGDRGRGAGNTIYF. As DNA, the CDR3 is TGCAGCGCCCTCAGGGGGGACAGGGGGCGCGGAGCTGGAAACACCATATATTTT.

This clonotype was found many times. The V and J genes are TRBV6-1 and TRBJ1-5; D ambiguous. V was cut by 10 bases and J by 0 bases, with 13 bases left in between. The CDR3 is 14 amino acids. From germline, CDR1 is MNHNS and CDR2 SASEGT. The CDR3 coding sequence is TGTGCCACCCTTGGCGGTATTAGCAATCAGCCCCAGCATTTT. Translated: CATLGGISNQPQHF.

Many counts were recorded for this clonotype. The chain uses TRBV12-3 or TRBV12-4 and TRBJ1-5; TRBD1 matches at 8 bases. Trimming removed 6 bases from V and 4 bases from J; junction bases left unmatched: 5. The CDR3 loop spans 14 amino acids. CDR3 sequence (DNA): TGTGCCAGCAGCTCGGACAGGGTAAATCAGCCCCAGCATTTT. Translated, it gives CASSSDRVNQPQHF.

The gene calls are TRBV6-2 or TRBV6-3 and TRBJ2-6; D is unresolved. Trimming removed 5 bases from V and 1 base from J, with 15 bases in between. Germline-derived CDR1 and CDR2 are MNHEY and SVGEGT. This CDR3 is 17 amino acids long. CDR3 in DNA: TGTGCCAGCAGTCAACAGTACGTGGCATCTGGGGCCAACGTCCTGACTTTC. This codes for CASSQQYVASGANVLTF.

The sample holds many counts of this clonotype. V and J are TRBV6-1 and TRBJ2-7, with 7 bases aligning to TRBD1. Germline trimming cut 4 bases from V and 2 bases from J; bases unmatched to any gene: 5. This CDR3 contains 14 residues. Germline CDR1 and CDR2: MNHNS and SASEGT. CDR3 residues: CASSVETGPYEQYF. The CDR3 DNA sequence: TGTGCCAGCAGTGTTGAGACAGGGCCCTACGAGCAGTACTTC.

This clonotype came up many times. The rearrangement links TRBV28 to TRBJ2-5; TRBD1 might be the D (6 bases). Trimming took off 4 bases at V and 1 base at J, with 10 bases between the two ends. From germline, CDR1 is MDHEN and CDR2 SYDVKM. The CDR3 length is 14 residues. CDR3 sequence: CASSSGQSQETQYF. The CDR3 DNA sequence: TGTGCCAGCAGTTCCGGACAGAGCCAAGAGACCCAGTACTTC.

This clonotype was counted ten times or more. CDR3 sequence: CSAFLGNTEAFF. The CDR3 DNA sequence: TGCAGTGCTTTCCTTGGGAACACTGAAGCTTTCTTT. This sequence joins TRBV20-1 and TRBJ1-1; D gene ambiguous. V lost 5 bases and J 1 base, leaving 8 bases between the germline ends. CDR3 size: 12 residues. Germline loops: CDR1 DFQATT, CDR2 SNEGSKA (reference sequence).

This clonotype was counted many times. The chain recombines TRBV5-5 with TRBJ2-7, with no clear D. The CDR3 consists of 15 residues. V was pared by 1 base and J by 0 bases, with 11 bases between. Germline V lookup: CDR1 SGHKS, CDR2 YYEKEE (reference sequence). The CDR3 nucleotides read TGTGCCAGCAGCTTGCCGTGGGCCCGCTCCTACGAGCAGTACTTC. Its translation is CASSLPWARSYEQYF.

This clonotype was found many times. The V and J genes are TRBV29-1 and TRBJ2-7; no reliable D call. Germline lookup yields CDR1 SQVTM and CDR2 ANQGSEA. The CDR3 runs 14 residues. V lost 3 bases and J lost 7, with 19 bases in between. Written as DNA, the CDR3 is TGCAGCGTTGATTTCAGTTCTGTGAGTGGGGAGCAGTACTTC. It codes for CSVDFSSVSGEQYF.

This chain links TRBV6-2 or TRBV6-3 with TRBJ2-1, with D maybe TRBD2 (5 bases). This CDR3 is built from 15 residues. CDR1 is MNHEY, CDR2 SVGEGT, per germline. Trimming left V 6 bases short and J 7 bases short, with 19 bases between. CDR3 in amino acids: CASRFTRETGNEQFF. The CDR3 DNA follows: TGTGCCAGCAGGTTCACTAGGGAAACGGGGAATGAGCAGTTCTTC.

At least ten counts were recorded for this clonotype. As DNA, the CDR3 is TGCAGCGTTGAAATTTCAGGGGTCAACGGGGCTTTCTTT. This codes for CSVEISGVNGAFF. The chain couples TRBV29-1 to TRBJ1-1; a possible D gene is TRBD1 (6 bases). There are 13 residues in the CDR3. Germline V gene sequence: CDR1 SQVTM, CDR2 ANQGSEA. V lost 2 bases and J lost 11, with 18 bases in between.

This clonotype showed up many times. The J gene is TRBJ1-2, the V gene TRBV28; the match to TRBD1 covers 7 bases. V lost 4 bases to trimming and J lost 6 bases; unmatched junction nucleotides: 2. CDR3 length: 12 residues. Germline assignment: CDR1 MDHEN and CDR2 SYDVKM. The CDR3 is CASSYRGNGYTF. The CDR3 nucleotides are TGTGCCAGCAGTTACAGGGGAAATGGCTACACCTTC.

This clonotype was counted many times. V is TRBV11-2 and J is TRBJ2-7; D unresolved. The germline gives CDR1 SGHAT, CDR2 FQNNGV. V gave up 0 bases and J gave up 6 bases, with 3 bases separating them. CDR3 size: 11 residues. The CDR3 sequence: CASSLETEQYF. In DNA, the CDR3 is TGTGCCAGCAGCTTAGAAACCGAGCAGTACTTC.

This clonotype was seen a handful of times. The chain combines TRBV20-1 with TRBJ2-3, with a tentative D call TRBD2 (5 bases). The CDR3 has 11 amino acids. Deletions cut 3 bases from V and 10 bases from J, with 11 bases between. Germline CDR1 and CDR2: DFQATT and SNEGSKA (reference sequence). CDR3 nucleotides: TGCAGTGCTAGTAAAGCGGCAGCGCAGTATTTT. This gives the protein CSASKAAAQYF.